Presented here are 20 T cell receptor beta chains from one specimen sequenced in a study of T cells after yellow fever vaccination. TCRdb recomputed calls from the 5' RACE reads with MiXCR, one row per CDR3 protein. The table lists roughly 150,000 distinct CDR3 sequences, 7% to 9% of them singletons, with roughly 0.73% in the top ten. Material: CD4+ T cells sorted from PBMCs, obtained 5 days after the yellow fever booster vaccination. These receptors originate from a man aged 25-45 years who received the YFV17D yellow fever vaccine.

This sequence joins TRBV12-3 or TRBV12-4 and TRBJ2-1; 13 positions match TRBD2. The CDR3 sequence is 16 residues long. The trim removed 4 bases at V and 8 bases at J, leaving 8 bases unmatched. The CDR3: CASSSGLAGAAYEQFF. The DNA for the CDR3 is TGTGCCAGCAGTTCAGGACTAGCGGGAGCTGCGTATGAGCAGTTCTTC.

The chain couples TRBV29-1 to TRBJ1-6; TRBD1 matches 10 bases. J was trimmed by 14 bases and V by 4 bases; bases with no gene match: 8. This CDR3 region has 13 residues. Germline V CDR1 and CDR2: SQVTM, ANQGSEA. CDR3 nucleotides: TGCAGCGTTGCCTCGGGACAGGGGAGAGCCCTCCACTTT. Its translation: CSVASGQGRALHF.

V is TRBV6-1 and J is TRBJ2-7; D is unclear. V was clipped by 4 bases and J by 2 bases, with 12 bases between them. This CDR3 comprises 14 residues. Germline lookup yields CDR1 MNHNS and CDR2 SASEGT. The CDR3 DNA reads as TGTGCCAGCAGTGGTTACAAGGGCCCCTACGAGCAGTACTTC. Translated: CASSGYKGPYEQYF.

The table lists this clonotype with many counts. J is TRBJ2-3 and V is TRBV20-1; D is ambiguous. Germline lookup yields CDR1 DFQATT and CDR2 SNEGSKA (reference sequence). Deletions cut 5 bases from V and 8 bases from J, with 8 bases between. The CDR3 covers 10 residues. The CDR3 DNA is TGCAGTGCTCCGATTGGTACGCAGTATTTT. Protein sequence: CSAPIGTQYF.

Many counts were recorded for this clonotype. CDR3 residues: CSAVLTGTGRSGANVLTF. CDR3 sequence (DNA): TGCAGTGCCGTTTTAACCGGGACAGGCCGCTCTGGGGCCAACGTCCTGACTTTC. The chain recombines TRBV20-1 with TRBJ2-6; TRBD1 agrees at 8 bases. The CDR3 is 18 residues long. V shed 6 bases and J 0 bases; nucleotides not matched to a gene: 13. Germline V CDR1 and CDR2: DFQATT, SNEGSKA (reference sequence).

The table lists this clonotype with a few counts. At one end the junction does not follow the germline gene, possibly because of a read error. This rearrangement joins TRBV20-1 to TRBJ2-2; 9 bases are shared with TRBD2. Germline CDR1 reads DFQATT; CDR2 reads SNEGSKA (reference sequence). The CDR3 is made up of 16 amino acids. This CDR3 is CCARSHGGRATGELFF. In DNA, the CDR3 is TGCTGTGCTAGATCTCATGGCGGGAGGGCCACCGGGGAGCTGTTTTTT.

This clonotype has a count of ten or more. This chain links TRBV7-2 with TRBJ2-1; D is uncertain. The CDR3 sequence is 13 residues long. Trimming took off 2 bases at V and 6 bases at J, with 8 bases between the two ends. Germline lookup yields CDR1 SGHTA and CDR2 FQGNSA. The CDR3: CASSLWASNEQFF. CDR3 DNA: TGTGCCAGCAGCTTATGGGCGTCCAATGAGCAGTTCTTC.

This clonotype was detected many times. V gene TRBV6-5 combines with J gene TRBJ1-2; 7 bases map to TRBD1. J lost 8 bases, V lost 8 bases, and 5 bases had no gene match. The CDR3 sequence is 11 residues long. Germline CDR1 is MNHEY and CDR2 is SVGAGI. The CDR3 protein is CASQGVRGYTF. The CDR3 coding sequence is TGTGCCAGCCAGGGGGTTCGCGGCTACACCTTC.

This clonotype was observed at least ten times. This rearrangement joins TRBV3-1 to TRBJ2-5; TRBD1 is a possible D gene (6 bases). Trimming took off 4 bases at V and 2 bases at J, with 20 bases between the two ends. The CDR3 spans 17 residues. The germline gives CDR1 LGHDT, CDR2 YNNKEL (reference sequence). The CDR3 DNA is TGTGCCAGCAGCCTCGGGACACTCTATGGGAGACAAGAGACCCAGTACTTC. Residues: CASSLGTLYGRQETQYF.

Ten or more counts support this clonotype. This chain connects TRBV15 to TRBJ2-5; D gene uncertain. Trimming removed 4 bases from V and 4 bases from J, with 10 bases in between. Germline CDR1 LNHNV, CDR2 YYDKDF (reference sequence). This CDR3 region has 13 residues. The CDR3 loop is CATSTADVETQYF. CDR3 in DNA: TGTGCCACCAGCACGGCAGACGTAGAGACCCAGTACTTC.

This clonotype was observed at least ten times. This chain's CDR3 is CASSPAGLDTQYF. In nucleotides, the CDR3 is TGTGCCAGCTCACCCGCGGGCCTAGATACGCAGTATTTT. V is TRBV18 and J is TRBJ2-3; TRBD2 is a possible D gene (5 bases). This CDR3 has 13 amino acids. Germline V lookup: CDR1 KGHSH, CDR2 LQKENI. V was pared by 3 bases and J by 5 bases, with 9 bases between.

This clonotype appeared a few times. The gene calls are TRBV7-2 and TRBJ2-4; the D gene could be TRBD1 or TRBD2 (6 bases each). Between the trimmed V and J ends, which lost 1 base and 0 bases, there was a span of 13 bases. The length of the CDR3 is 17 residues. Per the germline V gene, CDR1 is SGHTA and CDR2 is FQGNSA. The CDR3 here is CASSLVSGAIAKNIQYF. The CDR3 DNA is TGTGCCAGCAGCTTAGTTTCGGGGGCCATAGCCAAAAACATTCAGTACTTC. The full variable domain, in which reference TRBV7-2 and TRBJ2-4 provide the parts outside the CDR3, is GAGVSQSPSNKVTEKGKDVELRCDPISGHTALYWYRQSLGQGLEFLIYFQGNSAPDKSGLPSDRFSAERTGGSVSTLTIQRTQQEDSAVYLCASSLVSGAIAKNIQYFGAGTRLSVL.

This clonotype was counted many times. This chain connects TRBV6-5 to TRBJ1-6, with 9 bases matching TRBD1. V lost 5 bases and J lost 7; bases outside the gene matches: 3. The germline V gene has CDR1 MNHEY and CDR2 SVGAGI. The CDR3 is 14 amino acids. CDR3 sequence reads: CASSRTGVNSPLHF. CDR3 bases: TGTGCCAGCAGTCGGACAGGGGTAAATTCACCCCTCCACTTT.

This clonotype was recorded many times. V is TRBV4-3 and J is TRBJ2-3; TRBD1 agrees at 7 bases. The CDR3 has 15 amino acids. From germline, CDR1 is LGHNA and CDR2 YSLEER. Losses at the gene ends were 4 bases for V and 3 bases for J; bases not matched to a gene: 7. This CDR3 reads CASSLQTGKTDTQYF. CDR3 in DNA: TGCGCCAGCAGCCTTCAGACAGGGAAAACAGATACGCAGTATTTT.

Remarks on this clonotype: An end of the junction differs from the germline gene, which may be a read error. This sequence joins TRBV5-6 and TRBJ2-5; TRBD1 aligns across 7 bases. Germline CDR1 is SGHDT and CDR2 is YYEEEE. This CDR3 has 15 amino acids. In nucleotides, the CDR3 is TGTGCCAGCAGCTTGGCCCGACAGGGCCAAGAGACCAAGTACTTC. This gives the protein CASSLARQGQETKYF.

Note on this clonotype: A much larger clone lies a single base off, so this may be a read error. The J gene is TRBJ2-1, the V gene TRBV6-2 or TRBV6-3; D unclear. V lost 6 bases, J lost 8 bases, and 17 bases lay in between. CDR3 length equals 14 residues. The germline gives CDR1 MNHEY, CDR2 SVGEGT. In DNA form, the CDR3 reads TGTGCCAGCAGAGTACTGAGGACGCCCGATGAGCAGTTCTTC. It is translated as CASRVLRTPDEQFF.

This clonotype was counted ten times or more. This chain uses TRBV7-6 with TRBJ2-6; 7 bases fit TRBD1. The CDR3 is 18 residues long. Germline trimming cut 3 bases from V and 0 bases from J; bases unmatched to any gene: 8. Germline CDR1 reads SGHVS; CDR2 reads FNYEAQ. This CDR3 reads CASSFRTGTDSGANVLTF. The CDR3, as DNA: TGTGCCAGCAGCTTTAGGACAGGAACAGACTCTGGGGCCAACGTCCTGACTTTC.

This clonotype was observed at least ten times. V and J are TRBV30 and TRBJ2-5; D call uncertain. V dropped 5 bases and J dropped 4 bases, with 11 bases sitting between them. CDR3 length: 12 residues. Germline-derived CDR1 and CDR2 are GTSNPN and SVGIG (reference sequence). CDR3 nucleotide sequence: TGTGCCTGGGAGTTTCCCGGAGAGACCCAGTACTTC. It translates to CAWEFPGETQYF.

This clonotype was recorded at least ten times. The chain joins TRBV7-2 to TRBJ1-5, with no clear D. Deletions cut 4 bases from V and 3 bases from J, with 13 bases between. CDR3 length: 15 residues. Looked up from germline, CDR1 is SGHTA and CDR2 is FQGNSA. CDR3 region: CASSSTAAHNQPQHF. The CDR3 nucleotides read TGTGCCAGCAGCTCGACCGCCGCTCACAATCAGCCCCAGCATTTT.

This sequence joins TRBV18 and TRBJ2-1; 7 nucleotides line up with TRBD2. V dropped 5 bases and J dropped 8; count of bases not matched to a gene: 3. The CDR3 length is 12 residues. CDR1 and CDR2 (germline): KGHSH, LQKENI. CDR3 sequence reads: CASSNAGDEQFF. CDR3 sequence (DNA): TGTGCCAGCTCAAATGCGGGGGATGAGCAGTTCTTC.